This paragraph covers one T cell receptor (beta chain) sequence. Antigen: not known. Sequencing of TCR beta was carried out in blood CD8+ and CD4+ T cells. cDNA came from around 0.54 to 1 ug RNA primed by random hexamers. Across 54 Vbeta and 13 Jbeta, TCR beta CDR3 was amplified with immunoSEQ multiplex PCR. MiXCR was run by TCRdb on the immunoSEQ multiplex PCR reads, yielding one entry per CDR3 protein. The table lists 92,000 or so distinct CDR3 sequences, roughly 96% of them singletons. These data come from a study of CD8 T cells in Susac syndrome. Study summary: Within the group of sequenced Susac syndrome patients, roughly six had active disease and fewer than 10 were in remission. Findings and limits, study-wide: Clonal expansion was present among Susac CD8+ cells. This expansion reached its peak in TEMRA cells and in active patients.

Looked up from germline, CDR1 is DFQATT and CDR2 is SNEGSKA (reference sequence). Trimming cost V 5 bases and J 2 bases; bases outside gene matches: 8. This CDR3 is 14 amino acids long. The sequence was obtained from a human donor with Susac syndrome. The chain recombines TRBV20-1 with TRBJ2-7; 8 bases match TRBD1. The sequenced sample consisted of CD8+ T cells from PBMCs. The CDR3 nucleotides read TGCAGTGCTCACCGGGACAGGAATACCTACGAGCAGTACTTC. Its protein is CSAHRDRNTYEQYF.